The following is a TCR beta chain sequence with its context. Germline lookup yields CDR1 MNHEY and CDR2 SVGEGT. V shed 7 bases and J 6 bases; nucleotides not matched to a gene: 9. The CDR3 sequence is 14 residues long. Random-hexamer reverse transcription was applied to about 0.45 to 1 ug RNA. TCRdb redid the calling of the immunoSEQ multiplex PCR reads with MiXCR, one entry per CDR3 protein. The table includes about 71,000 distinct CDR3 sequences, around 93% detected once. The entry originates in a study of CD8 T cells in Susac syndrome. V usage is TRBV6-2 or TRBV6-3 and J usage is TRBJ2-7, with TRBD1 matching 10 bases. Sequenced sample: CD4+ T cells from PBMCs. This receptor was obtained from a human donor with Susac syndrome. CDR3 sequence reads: CASTRDRGPGEQYF. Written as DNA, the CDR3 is TGTGCCAGCACCCGGGACAGGGGACCCGGCGAGCAGTACTTC.